In its sample, the clone carrying this T cell receptor beta chain was seen many times. Its antigen is still unknown. CDR3 length: 15 amino acids. Germline CDR1 and CDR2: KGHSH and LQKENI. Trimming took 2 bases from V and 4 from J; bases not matched to a gene: 0. This sample was included in a study of early T cells in non-severe SARS-CoV-2 infection. Study summary: Sequencing targeted bulk RNA from unsorted whole blood, leaving chains unpaired.

Whole-study findings and limits: Matching against VDJdb likely underestimated virus-specific expansions, favoring anti-spike CD8.

The TCR library protocol was used to attach unique molecular identifiers. These identifiers were attached to individual cDNA molecules. TCRdb ran MiXCR on the 5' RACE reads and lists one entry per CDR3 protein. This table has some 96,000 distinct CDR3 sequences, approximately 10% appearing once. The sequence derives from an adult who was a healthcare worker with PCR-confirmed SARS-CoV-2 infection or an uninfected control (not recorded which). This chain links TRBV18 with TRBJ2-1, with 12 positions matching TRBD2. The source was whole blood, collected at baseline. The CDR3: CASSPTSGGYNEQFF. CDR3 nucleotides: TGTGCCAGCTCACCAACTAGCGGGGGGTACAATGAGCAGTTCTTC. Full variable domain (outside the CDR3, taken from reference TRBV18 and TRBJ2-1): NAGVMQNPRHLVRRRGQEARLRCSPMKGHSHVYWYRQLPEEGLKFMVYLQKENIIDESGMPKERFSAEFPKEGPSILRIQQVVRGDSAAYFCASSPTSGGYNEQFFGPGTRLTVL.